The 27 T cell receptor beta chains in this list originate from one sample, sequenced in a study of memory CD4+ T cells and cytomegalovirus serostatus. The sort gate was single viable CD3+CD4+CD8-CD45RO+ cells for memory CD4+ T cells. The method was immunoSEQ multiplex PCR; TCRdb's version includes in-frame clones alone and lacks a portion of them. The repertoire holds around 50,000 clones, about 70% seen once, with less than 1.5% in the top ten. The material sequenced was memory CD4+ T cells from blood. The origin of the receptors is an adult in good health and CMV-seropositive.

The chain couples TRBV11-3 to TRBJ2-3, with 14 bases lining up with TRBD2. V lost 5 bases to trimming and J lost 6 bases; unmatched junction nucleotides: 7. This CDR3 has 16 residues. The V gene's germline CDR1 is SGHNT and CDR2 YENEEA. The CDR3 DNA sequence: TGTGCCAGCAGCCAAGGGACTAGCGGGAGAACCGATACGCAGTATTTT. Translation gives CASSQGTSGRTDTQYF.

J is TRBJ2-5 and V is TRBV25-1; weak D call: TRBD1 (6 bases). The J call may be wrong; the DNA end is better matched by TRBJ2-7. The CDR3 is 15 amino acids. Per the germline V gene, CDR1 is MGHDK and CDR2 is SYGVNS. The DNA for the CDR3 is TGTGCCAGCAGTGACCAGACAGGTAGCTCCTACGAGCAGTACTTC. It yields the protein CASSDQTGSSYEQYF.

The chain carries TRBV5-4 and TRBJ2-1; weak D call: TRBD1 (6 bases). V was cut by 5 bases and J by 6 bases, with 15 bases left in between. Germline V gives CDR1 SGHNT, CDR2 YYREEE (reference sequence). This CDR3 region has 14 residues. CDR3 loop: CASRDRGGFNEQFF. The CDR3 bases are TGTGCCAGCAGAGACAGAGGGGGATTCAATGAGCAGTTCTTC.

This chain links TRBV7-2 with TRBJ1-2, with a possible D match to TRBD1 (5 bases). This CDR3 has 15 amino acids. Germline assignment: CDR1 SGHTA and CDR2 FQGNSA. V lost 1 base, J lost 4 bases, and 13 bases lay in between. The CDR3 sequence: CASSLGGRSSYGYTF. The CDR3 DNA sequence: TGTGCCAGCAGCTTAGGGGGCAGATCTAGCTATGGCTACACCTTC.

This clone showed up just a few times. The gene calls are TRBV7-2 and TRBJ1-6; D not certain. The CDR3 sequence is 14 residues long. CDR1 SGHTA and CDR2 FQGNSA come from the germline V gene. V lost 3 bases and J 0 bases, leaving 3 bases between the germline ends. The chain's CDR3 is CASSLDSYNSPLHF. In nucleotides, the CDR3 is TGTGCCAGCAGCTTGGACTCCTATAATTCACCCCTCCACTTT. Looking up the rest from reference TRBV7-2 and TRBJ1-6 gives the full variable domain: GAGVSQSPSNKVTEKGKDVELRCDPISGHTALYWYRQSLGQGLEFLIYFQGNSAPDKSGLPSDRFSAERTGGSVSTLTIQRTQQEDSAVYLCASSLDSYNSPLHFGNGTRLTVT.

J is TRBJ1-1 and V is TRBV19, with 7 bases lining up with TRBD1. The J segment lost 2 bases and the V segment lost 3 bases, leaving 9 bases of the junction unmatched. This CDR3 contains 16 residues. Germline lookup yields CDR1 LNHDA and CDR2 SQIVND (reference sequence). CDR3 sequence: CASSISRQGINTEAFF. DNA for the CDR3: TGTGCCAGTAGTATCAGCCGACAGGGCATAAACACTGAAGCTTTCTTT.

The chain carries TRBV10-3 and TRBJ2-5, with 8 bases lining up with TRBD1. The V gene's germline CDR1 is ENHRY and CDR2 SYGVKD. Trimming took 4 bases from V and 2 from J; bases not matched to a gene: 6. The CDR3 has 15 residues. The CDR3 DNA reads TGTGCCATCAGTGGGGCGGACAGGGTACAAGAGACCCAGTACTTC. As protein: CAISGADRVQETQYF.

The V gene is TRBV5-6, the J gene TRBJ2-1; TRBD2 matches 12 bases. After removal of 4 bases from V and 0 bases from J, the junction contained 8 bases not matched to a gene. The CDR3 is made up of 18 amino acids. CDR1 SGHDT and CDR2 YYEEEE come from the germline V gene. The CDR3 loop is CASSRGLAGGSSYNEQFF. In DNA form, the CDR3 reads TGTGCCAGCAGCCGCGGGCTAGCGGGGGGGAGCTCCTACAATGAGCAGTTCTTC.

This clone was counted a few times. The chain joins TRBV6-1 to TRBJ2-3; TRBD2 matches at 8 bases. Per germline, CDR1 MNHNS and CDR2 SASEGT. With 0 bases clipped from V and 2 bases from J, the junction kept 4 bases outside the gene matches. The CDR3 covers 16 residues. The CDR3 is CASSEAWRGATDTQYF. The CDR3 DNA reads TGTGCCAGCAGTGAAGCCTGGCGGGGGGCCACAGATACGCAGTATTTT.

The count of this clone is one. The chain employs TRBV5-8 and TRBJ1-2; the D is unclear. The CDR3 totals 13 residues. Germline V gene data show CDR1 as SGHTS and CDR2 as YDEGEE. V lost 2 bases and J lost 7, with 12 bases in between. Here the CDR3 DNA reads TGTGCCAGCAGCTTTTTTCGGCGGGGTGGCTACACCTTC. The encoded protein is CASSFFRRGGYTF. The complete variable domain, with remaining parts taken from reference TRBV5-8 and TRBJ1-2, reads EAGVTQSPTHLIKTRGQQATLRCSPISGHTSVYWYQQALGLGLQFLLWYDEGEERNRGNFPPRFSGRQFPNYSSELNVNALELEDSALYLCASSFFRRGGYTFGSGTRLTVV.

The CDR3 nucleotides are TGTGCCAGCAGCTTAGGGGCCAGCTACGAGCAGTACTTC. Its translation: CASSLGASYEQYF. The rearrangement joins TRBV7-9 to TRBJ2-7; no definite D call. The germline V gene has CDR1 SEHNR and CDR2 FQNEAQ (reference sequence). Trimming pared 1 base from V and 3 bases from J, leaving 7 bases between. This CDR3 region has 13 residues.

This clone appeared many times. The chain is built from TRBV7-2 and TRBJ1-2; D possibly corresponds to TRBD1 (5 bases). Deletions cut 0 bases from V and 7 bases from J, with 9 bases between. Germline V lookup: CDR1 SGHTA, CDR2 FQGNSA. CDR3 length: 13 residues. CDR3 nucleotides: TGTGCCAGCAGCTTAGCGGGGGTTTCTGGCTACACCTTC. Amino acid sequence: CASSLAGVSGYTF.

This clone appeared a single time. V gene TRBV28 combines with J gene TRBJ1-2; D is uncertain. Germline assignment: CDR1 MDHEN and CDR2 SYDVKM. V was cut by 7 bases and J by 4 bases, with 16 bases left in between. The CDR3 runs to 14 residues. CDR3: CASTPGGGGYGYTF. DNA for the CDR3: TGTGCCAGCACCCCCGGCGGCGGTGGCTATGGCTACACCTTC.

CDR3 nucleotides: TGTGCCACCTCGACCGGGGCGGGGGAAAAACTGTTTTTT. This translates into CATSTGAGEKLFF. The chain employs TRBV7-8 and TRBJ1-4; tentatively, D is TRBD1 (5 bases). Germline CDR1 and CDR2: SGHVS and FQNEAQ. CDR3 length: 13 amino acids. Trimming stripped 10 bases from V and 8 bases from J, with 17 bases between.

The rearrangement links TRBV28 to TRBJ2-3, with a possible D match to TRBD2 (6 bases). Trimming took 2 bases from V and 4 from J, leaving 13 bases between them. This CDR3 has 15 residues. Germline V gene data show CDR1 as MDHEN and CDR2 as SYDVKM. The CDR3 loop is CASSLLRGGPDTQYF. The CDR3 DNA reads as TGTGCCAGCAGTTTACTTAGGGGAGGACCAGATACGCAGTATTTT.

This clone has more than one count but fewer than ten. Other DNA sequences in the same sample also yield this CDR3. The V call is TRBV28, the J call TRBJ1-6; D gene ambiguous. V lost 6 bases and J 7 bases, leaving 7 bases between the germline ends. The CDR3 extends over 12 amino acids. Germline-derived CDR1 and CDR2 are MDHEN and SYDVKM. CDR3 coding DNA: TGTGCCAGCAGAACGGGGAATTCACCCCTCCACTTT. This translates into CASRTGNSPLHF.

V usage is TRBV6-5 and J usage is TRBJ2-5; no reliable D call. Between the trimmed V and J ends, which lost 5 bases and 7 bases, there was a span of 8 bases. This CDR3 is 11 amino acids long. Germline lookup yields CDR1 MNHEY and CDR2 SVGAGI. CDR3 nucleotide sequence: TGTGCCAGCAGTAACTTGGGGACCCAGTACTTC. Its protein is CASSNLGTQYF.

The chain links TRBV5-6 to TRBJ2-1; TRBD2 is a possible D gene (6 bases). V was trimmed by 0 bases and J by 6 bases, leaving 7 bases between them. Germline CDR1 and CDR2: SGHDT and YYEEEE. The CDR3 contains 13 residues. The CDR3, as DNA: TGTGCCAGCAGCTTGGTCGGGGGCAATGAGCAGTTCTTC. The encoded protein is CASSLVGGNEQFF.

This chain uses TRBV12-5 with TRBJ2-3; D is undetermined. V gave up 1 base and J gave up 1 base, with 6 bases separating them. Germline V lookup: CDR1 LGHNT, CDR2 FRNRAP. This CDR3 spans 14 amino acids. In DNA form, the CDR3 reads TGTGCTAGTGGTTTGGAACGGGGCACAGATACGCAGTATTTT. It codes for CASGLERGTDTQYF.

The V gene is TRBV6-7, the J gene TRBJ1-1; perhaps TRBD1 as D (5 bases). TRBV6-7 is an open reading frame, and its role is uncertain. The CDR3 runs 17 residues. Trimming took 4 bases from V and 4 from J, leaving 22 bases between them. CDR3 in amino acids: CASSFPPPGRGGTEAFF. The CDR3 DNA reads TGTGCCAGCAGTTTCCCCCCCCCAGGGCGGGGAGGCACTGAAGCTTTCTTT.

V and J are TRBV6-1 and TRBJ2-3; 10 bases fit TRBD1. This CDR3 has 16 residues. Per the germline V gene, CDR1 is MNHNS and CDR2 is SASEGT. Unmatched junction bases numbered 5, after V lost 4 bases and J lost 1 base. The CDR3 nucleotides are TGTGCCAGCAGTGCCGACAGGGGGCTAGGCACAGATACGCAGTATTTT. Residues: CASSADRGLGTDTQYF.

This chain uses TRBV19 with TRBJ1-3; D is unclear. This CDR3 region has 13 residues. V lost 2 bases, J lost 8 bases, and 10 bases lay in between. Per the germline V gene, CDR1 is LNHDA and CDR2 is SQIVND (reference sequence). CDR3 nucleotides: TGTGCCAGTAGTATATACGGCTCAGACACCATATATTTT. Amino acids: CASSIYGSDTIYF.

This clone was found once. This chain links TRBV23-1 with TRBJ1-5; D gene unclear. TRBV23-1 is annotated as an ORF whose role is uncertain. The ends were cut back, 4 bases at V and 2 bases at J, with 12 bases in the middle. The CDR3 has 15 amino acids. CDR3: CASSPLRVRNQPQHF. The CDR3 nucleotides are TGCGCCAGCAGTCCCCTGAGGGTACGCAATCAGCCCCAGCATTTT.

The J gene is TRBJ1-2, the V gene TRBV5-1, with D uncertain. This CDR3 contains 14 residues. Trimming took off 0 bases at V and 7 bases at J, with 13 bases between the two ends. The germline V gene encodes CDR1 SGHRS and CDR2 YFSETQ. This CDR3 is CASSLADGVGGYTF. CDR3 nucleotides: TGCGCCAGCAGCTTGGCCGATGGAGTGGGTGGCTACACCTTC.

The chain links TRBV5-1 to TRBJ2-1, with 7 bases identical to TRBD1. In germline, CDR1 is SGHRS, CDR2 YFSETQ. The CDR3 spans 16 residues. Trimming at V came to 2 bases and at J to 9 bases, leaving 14 bases not matched to a gene. CDR3 residues: CASSLRTGEASGEQFF. The CDR3 nucleotides are TGCGCCAGCAGCTTACGGACAGGCGAAGCCTCGGGTGAGCAGTTCTTC.

The rearrangement joins TRBV7-2 to TRBJ1-3, with D unresolved. Trimming cost V 5 bases and J 4 bases, with 9 bases left between them. CDR3 length equals 13 residues. Germline V CDR1 and CDR2: SGHTA, FQGNSA. CDR3 protein: CASSALLGNTIYF. CDR3 nucleotides: TGTGCCAGCAGCGCCCTCCTCGGAAACACCATATATTTT.

This clone was detected only a few times. The chain joins TRBV4-2 to TRBJ1-1; D is unclear. Trimming took 0 bases from V and 10 from J, leaving 12 bases between them. Germline assignment: CDR1 LGHNA and CDR2 YNFKEQ. The CDR3 is made up of 13 amino acids. CDR3 DNA: TGTGCCAGCAGCCAAGATAGAGGAGAGGGAGCTTTCTTT. This encodes CASSQDRGEGAFF.